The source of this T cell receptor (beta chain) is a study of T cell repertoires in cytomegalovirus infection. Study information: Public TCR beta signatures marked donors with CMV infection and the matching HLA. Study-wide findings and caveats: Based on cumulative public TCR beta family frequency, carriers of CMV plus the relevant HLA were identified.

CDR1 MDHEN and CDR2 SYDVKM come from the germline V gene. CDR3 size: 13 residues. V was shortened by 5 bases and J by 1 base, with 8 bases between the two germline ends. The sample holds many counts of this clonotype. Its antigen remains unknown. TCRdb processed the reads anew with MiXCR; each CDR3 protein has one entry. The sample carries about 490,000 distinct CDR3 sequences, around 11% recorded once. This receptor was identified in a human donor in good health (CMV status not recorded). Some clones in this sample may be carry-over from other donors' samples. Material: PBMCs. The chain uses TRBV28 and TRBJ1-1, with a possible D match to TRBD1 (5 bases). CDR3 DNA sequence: TGTGCCAGCAGTCGGGGGAAGAACACTGAAGCTTTCTTT. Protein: CASSRGKNTEAFF.